Given below is one T cell receptor beta chain in context. The sample comes from a study of T-cell reconstitution after alpha-beta-depleted transplantation in children. Germline CDR1 is LGHNT and CDR2 is FRNRAP. With 0 bases removed from V and 11 bases from J, the gap between germline ends came to 10 bases. The CDR3 loop spans 12 amino acids. Molecular barcoding with unique molecular identifiers was used for the TCRbeta library. MiXCR, applied by TCRdb to the PCR reads, yields one record per CDR3 protein. The sample holds roughly 500,000 distinct CDR3 sequences, approximately 16% seen once. The TCR sequence derives from a human donor who donated a stem cell graft to a child with acute lymphoblastic leukemia. The sequencing used PBMCs from the stem cell graft donor, collected from the stem cell graft. J is TRBJ1-1 and V is TRBV12-5; D is uncertain. CDR3 protein: CASGLVGIGAFF. The CDR3 bases are TGTGCTAGTGGTTTGGTCGGGATCGGGGCTTTCTTT.